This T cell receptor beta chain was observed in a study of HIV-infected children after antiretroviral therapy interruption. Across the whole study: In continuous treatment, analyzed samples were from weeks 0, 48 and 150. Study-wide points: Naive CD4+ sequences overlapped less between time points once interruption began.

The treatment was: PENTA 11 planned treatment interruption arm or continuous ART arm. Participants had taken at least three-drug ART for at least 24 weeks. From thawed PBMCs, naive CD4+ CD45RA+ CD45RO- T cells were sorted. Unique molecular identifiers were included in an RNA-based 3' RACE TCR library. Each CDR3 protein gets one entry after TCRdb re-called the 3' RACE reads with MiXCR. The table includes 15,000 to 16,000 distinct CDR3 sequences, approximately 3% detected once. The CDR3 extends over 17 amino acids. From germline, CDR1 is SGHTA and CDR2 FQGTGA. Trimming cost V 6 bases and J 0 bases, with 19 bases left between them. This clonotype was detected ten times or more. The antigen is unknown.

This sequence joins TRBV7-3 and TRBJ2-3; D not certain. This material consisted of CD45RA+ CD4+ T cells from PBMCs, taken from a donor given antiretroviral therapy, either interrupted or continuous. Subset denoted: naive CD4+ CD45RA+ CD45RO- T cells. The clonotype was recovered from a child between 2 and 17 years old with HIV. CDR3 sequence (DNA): TGTGCCAGCAGTCCAACGACTCGTCCCACGAGCACAGATACGCAGTATTTT. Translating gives CASSPTTRPTSTDTQYF.